The 20 T cell receptor beta chains below come from one sample, sequenced in a study of blood T cell repertoires in COVID-19. Sequenced by immunoSEQ multiplex PCR; TCRdb stores in-frame clones only, minus some. The sample carries approximately 380,000 clones, 75% to 90% recorded once. Source material: peripheral blood. Receptors originate from a woman between 18 and 29 years old with acute or convalescent COVID-19.

The chain links TRBV7-9 to TRBJ1-2, with D tentatively TRBD1 (6 bases). Germline CDR1 SEHNR, CDR2 FQNEAQ (reference sequence). This CDR3 contains 15 residues. The V gene lost 3 bases and the J gene lost 0 bases, with 11 bases spanning the gap. CDR3 in DNA: TGTGCCAGCAGCTTCATAGGGGGTACTAACTATGGCTACACCTTC. It encodes CASSFIGGTNYGYTF.

The rearrangement uses TRBV11-2 and TRBJ1-1; D is undetermined. CDR3 length: 13 residues. Trimming left V 7 bases short and J 0 bases short, with 9 bases between. Germline V gene sequence: CDR1 SGHAT, CDR2 FQNNGV. The CDR3 DNA is TGTGCCAGCACCTACCCGGTGAACACTGAAGCTTTCTTT. Its protein is CASTYPVNTEAFF.

The chain employs TRBV28 and TRBJ1-4, with 8 bases lining up with TRBD1. Looked up from germline, CDR1 is MDHEN and CDR2 is SYDVKM. The V gene end was trimmed by 3 bases and the J gene end by 7 bases; junction bases not matched to a gene: 16. The CDR3 runs to 18 residues. This chain's CDR3 is CASSLERTGMVLGEKLFF. DNA of the CDR3: TGTGCCAGCAGTTTGGAAAGGACAGGGATGGTACTGGGTGAAAAACTGTTTTTT.

The V gene is TRBV3-1 (or the pseudogene TRBV3-2), the J gene TRBJ2-2; the match to TRBD2 covers 9 bases. V lost 3 bases, J lost 0 bases, and 2 bases stayed unmatched. Germline CDR1 reads LGHDT; CDR2 reads YNNKEL (reference sequence). The length of the CDR3 is 16 residues. Here the CDR3 reads CASSQAGGTNTGELFF. The CDR3, as DNA: TGTGCCAGCAGCCAGGCGGGAGGGACGAACACCGGGGAGCTGTTTTTT.

The chain is built from TRBV30 and TRBJ1-5, with 9 bases lining up with TRBD1. Germline V gene lookup returns CDR1 GTSNPN and CDR2 SVGIG (reference sequence). Germline trimming cut 5 bases from V and 6 bases from J; bases unmatched to any gene: 8. This CDR3 region has 14 residues. The CDR3 loop reads CAWEPSDRGQPQHF. The CDR3 DNA reads TGTGCCTGGGAGCCCTCGGACAGGGGTCAGCCCCAGCATTTT.

The chain combines TRBV27 with TRBJ2-7, with 7 positions matching TRBD1. In germline, CDR1 is MNHEY, CDR2 SMNVEV (reference sequence). J gave up 4 bases and V 6 bases, and 9 bases lay outside the gene matches. The CDR3 has 14 amino acids. The CDR3 DNA reads TGTGCCAGCAGCGCCGGGACAGAAAATTACGAGCAGTACTTC. This encodes CASSAGTENYEQYF.

V usage is TRBV20-1 and J usage is TRBJ2-5; the D is unclear. Trimming took off 3 bases at V and 1 base at J, with 3 bases between the two ends. CDR1 and CDR2 (germline): DFQATT, SNEGSKA (reference sequence). This CDR3 has 11 residues. CDR3 region: CSASFQETQYF. The CDR3 DNA sequence: TGCAGTGCTAGCTTCCAAGAGACCCAGTACTTC.

The rearrangement links TRBV30 to TRBJ2-5; D not resolved. Germline V CDR1 and CDR2: GTSNPN, SVGIG (reference sequence). With 5 bases removed from V and 5 bases from J, the gap between germline ends came to 12 bases. The CDR3 extends over 12 amino acids. The CDR3 loop reads CAWERAVETQYF. DNA of the CDR3: TGTGCCTGGGAGCGCGCCGTGGAGACCCAGTACTTC.

For the CDR3, the DNA is TGCGCCAGCGTCCGGGGGGTCGGGGAGACCCAGTACTTC. Protein: CASVRGVGETQYF. This chain uses TRBV5-1 with TRBJ2-5; TRBD2 aligns across 7 bases. Germline CDR1 is SGHRS and CDR2 is YFSETQ. The trim removed 7 bases at V and 5 bases at J, leaving 8 bases unmatched. The CDR3 runs 13 residues. Supplemented by reference TRBV5-1 and TRBJ2-5, the full variable domain reads KAGVTQTPRYLIKTRGQQVTLSCSPISGHRSVSWYQQTPGQGLQFLFEYFSETQRNKGNFPGRFSGRQFSNSRSEMNVSTLELGDSALYLCASVRGVGETQYFGPGTRLLVL.

The gene calls are TRBV7-9 and TRBJ2-2; the D gene is possibly TRBD2 (5 bases). Trimming cost V 4 bases and J 3 bases, with 18 bases left between them. CDR3 length: 17 residues. Germline V lookup: CDR1 SEHNR, CDR2 FQNEAQ (reference sequence). DNA for the CDR3: TGTGCCAGCAGCTCCCCCCCTTTTATAGCGTACACCGGGGAGCTGTTTTTT. This gives the protein CASSSPPFIAYTGELFF.

This clone was recorded only once. This chain connects TRBV15 to TRBJ1-1, with 8 bases that match TRBD1. Germline loops: CDR1 LNHNV, CDR2 YYDKDF (reference sequence). J was trimmed by 1 base and V by 3 bases; bases with no gene match: 4. The CDR3 consists of 15 residues. The CDR3 loop reads CATSRGQVGNTEAFF. The CDR3 nucleotides are TGTGCCACCAGCAGGGGACAGGTGGGGAACACTGAAGCTTTCTTT.

V is TRBV24-1 and J is TRBJ2-3; TRBD1 matches 7 bases. Per the germline V gene, CDR1 is KGHDR and CDR2 is SFDVKD. V was pared by 7 bases and J by 8 bases, with 8 bases of the junction left unmatched. The CDR3 is 13 amino acids. CDR3 DNA sequence: TGTGCCACCAGGACAGGGAGTTCAGGTACGCAGTATTTT. As protein: CATRTGSSGTQYF.

The gene calls are TRBV24-1 and TRBJ1-1, with unresolved D. V was shortened by 9 bases and J by 6 bases, with 16 bases between the two germline ends. Germline-derived CDR1 and CDR2 are KGHDR and SFDVKD. The CDR3 is 13 amino acids. CDR3 DNA sequence: TGTGCCACCTATCAGGCCCCCTACCCTGAAGCTTTCTTT. Translation gives CATYQAPYPEAFF.

The chain combines TRBV7-8 with TRBJ2-5; D perhaps matches TRBD1 (6 bases). The CDR3 has 14 residues. With 1 base removed from V and 4 bases from J, the gap between germline ends came to 10 bases. Germline-derived CDR1 and CDR2 are SGHVS and FQNEAQ. The CDR3 bases are TGTGCCAGCAGCTTAGGGGGCAGGGGAGAGACCCAGTACTTC. Translation gives CASSLGGRGETQYF. Looking up the rest from reference TRBV7-8 and TRBJ2-5 gives the full variable domain: GAGVSQSPRYKVAKRGQDVALRCDPISGHVSLFWYQQALGQGPEFLTYFQNEAQLDKSGLPSDRFFAERPEGSVSTLKIQRTQQEDSAVYLCASSLGGRGETQYFGPGTRLLVL.

The chain couples TRBV4-1 to TRBJ1-4; TRBD1 matches 7 bases. J gave up 10 bases and V 1 base, and 9 bases lay outside the gene matches. CDR3 length equals 15 residues. CDR1 is MGHRA, CDR2 YSYEKL, per germline. The DNA of the CDR3 is TGCGCCAGCAGCCAAGTTAACAGGGGCGTCGTAAAACTGTTTTTT. Protein sequence: CASSQVNRGVVKLFF.

The chain couples TRBV15 to TRBJ1-2; D unclear. The CDR3 totals 13 residues. V lost 0 bases to trimming and J lost 3 bases, with 5 bases between them. Germline CDR1 LNHNV, CDR2 YYDKDF (reference sequence). Written as DNA, the CDR3 is TGTGCCACCAGCAGAGAACTTCACTATGGCTACACCTTC. It yields the protein CATSRELHYGYTF.

The table lists this clone with many counts. CDR3 coding DNA: TGTGCCAGCAGCCAACCCCTTCGCCGTGCTACAACTAATGAAAAACTGTTTTTT. This sequence encodes CASSQPLRRATTNEKLFF. This chain connects TRBV3-1 (or the pseudogene TRBV3-2) to TRBJ1-4; unclear D gene. This CDR3 has 18 residues. Germline V gives CDR1 LGHDT, CDR2 YNNKEL (reference sequence). Trimming left V 2 bases short and J 0 bases short, with 16 bases between.

V is TRBV3-1 (or the pseudogene TRBV3-2) and J is TRBJ2-7; TRBD1 matches at 11 bases. This CDR3 spans 15 amino acids. Germline V CDR1 and CDR2: LGHDT, YNNKEL (reference sequence). With V trimmed by 3 bases and J by 2 bases, 3 bases remained unmatched. The CDR3 sequence is CASSHPGQGAYEQYF. The CDR3 DNA is TGTGCCAGCAGCCATCCGGGACAGGGGGCCTACGAGCAGTACTTC.

The V gene is TRBV28, the J gene TRBJ1-5; TRBD1 might be the D (6 bases). Germline V gene sequence: CDR1 MDHEN, CDR2 SYDVKM. The CDR3 is made up of 14 amino acids. V lost 6 bases and J 7 bases, leaving 16 bases between the germline ends. The CDR3 bases are TGTGCCAGCAGGAAGGAAGGGGGAGCCCAGCCCCAGCATTTT. Translated, it gives CASRKEGGAQPQHF.

This sequence joins TRBV18 and TRBJ1-4; D call uncertain. CDR1 KGHSH and CDR2 LQKENI come from the germline V gene. With 3 bases removed from V and 0 bases from J, the gap between germline ends came to 14 bases. The CDR3 is 17 residues long. CDR3 in DNA: TGTGCCAGCTCACCGCTGGCTACAGCCCCAACTAATGAAAAACTGTTTTTT. This sequence encodes CASSPLATAPTNEKLFF.